This entry features one T cell receptor (beta chain) sequence. The data were obtained in a study of CD4 T cells in relation to SARS-CoV-2 and coronaviruses. TCRdb's table, derived via immunoSEQ multiplex PCR, lists solely in-frame clones and lacks some. The data hold tens of thousands of clones, with 80% to 90% observed a single time. Before the COVID-19 pandemic, during about 2011-2019, CD4+ T cells were taken from unexposed donors. The CDR3 covers 13 residues. The V and J ends lost 4 bases and 5 bases respectively, with 8 bases between them. Looked up from germline, CDR1 is KGHSH and CDR2 is LQKENI.

The source material was memory CD4+ T cells from PBMCs. The chain couples TRBV18 to TRBJ2-2; D remains unclear. This sequence originates from a human donor in good health. The CDR3 nucleotides read TGTGCCAGCTCACTTTCCCGAACCGGGGAGCTGTTTTTT. Encoded protein: CASSLSRTGELFF.